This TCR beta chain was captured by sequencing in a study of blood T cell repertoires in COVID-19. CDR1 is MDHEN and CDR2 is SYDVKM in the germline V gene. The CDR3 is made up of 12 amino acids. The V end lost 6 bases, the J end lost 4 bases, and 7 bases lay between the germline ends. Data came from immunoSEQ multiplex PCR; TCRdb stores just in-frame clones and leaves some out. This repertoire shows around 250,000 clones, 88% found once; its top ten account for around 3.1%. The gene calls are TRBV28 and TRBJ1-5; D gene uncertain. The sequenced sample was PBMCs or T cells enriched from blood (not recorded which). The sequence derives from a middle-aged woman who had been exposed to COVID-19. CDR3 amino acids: CASRGGNQPQHF. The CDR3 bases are TGTGCCAGCAGAGGCGGGAATCAGCCCCAGCATTTT. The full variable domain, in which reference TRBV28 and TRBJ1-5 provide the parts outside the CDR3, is DVKVTQSSRYLVKRTGEKVFLECVQDMDHENMFWYRQDPGLGLRLIYFSYDVKMKEKGDIPEGYSVSREKKERFSLILESASTNQTSMYLCASRGGNQPQHFGDGTRLSIL.